This record concerns one T cell receptor beta chain sequence. Germline CDR1 is SGHTA and CDR2 is FQGNSA. The CDR3 extends over 14 amino acids. The entry originates in a study of T cells expressing NK-cell markers. No DNA is given; TCRdb re-called the 5' RACE reads and lists each CDR3 protein once. The listing contains hundreds of thousands of distinct CDR3 sequences. The TCR sequence derives from a woman between 18 and 70 years old in good health. V is TRBV7-2 and J is TRBJ2-1; without DNA, the TCRdb call of TRBD2 cannot be checked. The sample comprised blood T cells: a sorted CD56 or NKG2C T cell subset, CD4+ or CD8+ T cells, or bulk PBMC T cells (not recorded which). This CDR3 reads CASSLDHIAGVRFF.